This entry concerns a single TCR beta chain. The data belong to a study of control samples from healthy donors and cancer patients. CDR3 length equals 14 residues. J lost 9 bases, V lost 4 bases, and 10 bases had no gene match. Germline V gives CDR1 SGHRS, CDR2 YFSETQ. Sequencing was performed with immunoSEQ multiplex PCR; in TCRdb, only in-frame clones are kept and a portion is missing. This sample yields just under 100,000 clones, of which approximately 95% are seen a single time; about 7.3% belongs to the top ten. Material: blood. This receptor was taken from a man between 18 and 35 years old in good health. The rearrangement joins TRBV5-1 to TRBJ1-2; 9 bases align to TRBD1. The CDR3 loop reads CASSAGTGRIRYTF. The CDR3 nucleotides are TGCGCCAGCAGCGCCGGGACAGGGAGGATCCGCTACACCTTC.